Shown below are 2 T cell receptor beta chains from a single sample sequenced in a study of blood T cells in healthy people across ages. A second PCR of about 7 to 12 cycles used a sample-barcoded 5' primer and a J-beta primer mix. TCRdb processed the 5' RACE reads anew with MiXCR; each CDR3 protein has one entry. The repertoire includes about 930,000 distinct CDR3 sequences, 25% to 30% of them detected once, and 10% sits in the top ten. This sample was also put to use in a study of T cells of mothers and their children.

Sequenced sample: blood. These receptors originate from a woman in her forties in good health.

The DNA for the CDR3 is TGCAGTGCTGTTACTAGCGGGGAGGCTCATGAGCAGTTCTTC. Its translation: CSAVTSGEAHEQFF. The rearrangement joins TRBV20-1 to TRBJ2-1; 10 positions match TRBD2. CDR3 length equals 14 residues. Per germline, CDR1 DFQATT and CDR2 SNEGSKA (reference sequence). Trimming removed 5 bases from V and 8 bases from J; junction bases left unmatched: 9.

The chain's CDR3 is CASSPTDPHNEQFF. The CDR3 nucleotides read TGTGCCAGCAGCCCGACAGATCCCCACAATGAGCAGTTCTTC. The J gene is TRBJ2-1, the V gene TRBV6-5; maybe TRBD1 (5 bases). Germline CDR1 and CDR2: MNHEY and SVGAGI. This CDR3 is built from 14 residues. Trimming left V 6 bases short and J 5 bases short, with 14 bases between.